Listed here is a single T cell receptor beta chain. With V trimmed by 3 bases and J by 2 bases, 12 bases remained unmatched. The CDR3 totals 20 residues. The V gene's germline CDR1 is LNHDA and CDR2 SQIVND (reference sequence). The data derive from a study of OX40 agonist ivuxolimab in advanced cancers. Produced via immunoSEQ multiplex PCR; TCRdb's table is partial and in-frame only. Altogether 50,000 to 80,000 clones are present, 85% to 95% being singletons, with the ten largest covering roughly 0.45%. The V gene is TRBV19, the J gene TRBJ2-1, with 14 nucleotides matching TRBD2. The TCR was taken from an adult with an advanced solid tumor such as melanoma, head and neck, liver or kidney cancer. Material: CD4+ or CD8+ T cells sorted from blood, obtained in a trial of the OX40 agonist ivuxolimab. DNA for the CDR3: TGTGCCAGTAGTATGAAGCCACCGGGACTAGCGGGAGAAGCCTACAATGAGCAGTTCTTC. This encodes CASSMKPPGLAGEAYNEQFF.